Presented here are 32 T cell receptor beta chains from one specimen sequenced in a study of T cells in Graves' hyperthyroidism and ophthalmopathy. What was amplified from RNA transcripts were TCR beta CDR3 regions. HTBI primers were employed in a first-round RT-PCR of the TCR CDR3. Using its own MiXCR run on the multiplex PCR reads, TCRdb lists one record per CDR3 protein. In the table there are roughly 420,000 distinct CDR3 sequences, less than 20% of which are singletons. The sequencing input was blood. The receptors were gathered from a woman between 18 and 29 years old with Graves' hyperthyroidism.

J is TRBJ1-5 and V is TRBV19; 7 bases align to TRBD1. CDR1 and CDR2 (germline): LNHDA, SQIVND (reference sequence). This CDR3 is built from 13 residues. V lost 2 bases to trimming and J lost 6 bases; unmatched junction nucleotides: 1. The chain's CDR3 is CASSIQGGQPQHF. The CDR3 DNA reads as TGTGCCAGTAGTATACAGGGGGGTCAGCCCCAGCATTTT.

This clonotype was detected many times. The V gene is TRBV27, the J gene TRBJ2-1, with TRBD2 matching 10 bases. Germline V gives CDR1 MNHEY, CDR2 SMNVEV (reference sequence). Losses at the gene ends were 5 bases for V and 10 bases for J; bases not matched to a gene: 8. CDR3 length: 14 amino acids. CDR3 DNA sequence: TGTGCCAGCAGTCCTAGCGGGAGTCAATGGGAGCAGTTCTTC. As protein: CASSPSGSQWEQFF.

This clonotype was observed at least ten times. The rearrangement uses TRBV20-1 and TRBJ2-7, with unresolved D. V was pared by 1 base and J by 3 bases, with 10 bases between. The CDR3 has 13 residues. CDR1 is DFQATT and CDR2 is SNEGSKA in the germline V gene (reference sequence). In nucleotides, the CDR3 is TGCAGTGCTAGAGCTTCCATTGACTACGAGCAGTACTTC. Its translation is CSARASIDYEQYF.

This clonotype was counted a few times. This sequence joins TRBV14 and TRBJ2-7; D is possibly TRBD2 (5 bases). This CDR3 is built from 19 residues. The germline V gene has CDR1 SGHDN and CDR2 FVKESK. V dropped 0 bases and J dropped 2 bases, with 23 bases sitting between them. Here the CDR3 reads CASSQDSGTASPATYEQYF. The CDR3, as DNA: TGTGCCAGCAGCCAAGATTCGGGAACAGCCTCGCCGGCTACCTACGAGCAGTACTTC.

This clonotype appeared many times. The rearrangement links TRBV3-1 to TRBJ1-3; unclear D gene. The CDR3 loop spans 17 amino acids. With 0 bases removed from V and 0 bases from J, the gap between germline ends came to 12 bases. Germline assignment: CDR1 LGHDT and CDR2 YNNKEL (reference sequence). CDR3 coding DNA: TGTGCCAGCAGCCAAGATCTGACGGGGATCTCTGGAAACACCATATATTTT. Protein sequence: CASSQDLTGISGNTIYF.

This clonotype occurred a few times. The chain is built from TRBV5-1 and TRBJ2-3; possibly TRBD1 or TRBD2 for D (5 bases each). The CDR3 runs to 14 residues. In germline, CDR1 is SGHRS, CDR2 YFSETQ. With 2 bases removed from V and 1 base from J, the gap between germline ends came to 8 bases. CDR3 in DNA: TGCGCCAGCAGCTTAAGGGACGGCACAGATACGCAGTATTTT. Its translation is CASSLRDGTDTQYF. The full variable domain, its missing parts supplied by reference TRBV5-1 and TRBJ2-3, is KAGVTQTPRYLIKTRGQQVTLSCSPISGHRSVSWYQQTPGQGLQFLFEYFSETQRNKGNFPGRFSGRQFSNSRSEMNVSTLELGDSALYLCASSLRDGTDTQYFGPGTRLTVL.

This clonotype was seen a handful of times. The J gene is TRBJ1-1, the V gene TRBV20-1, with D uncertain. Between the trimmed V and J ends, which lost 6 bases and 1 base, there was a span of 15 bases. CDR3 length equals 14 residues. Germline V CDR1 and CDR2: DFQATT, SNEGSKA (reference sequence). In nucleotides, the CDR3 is TGCAGTGCAAGATGGCCCCTGGGGAACACTGAAGCTTTCTTT. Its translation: CSARWPLGNTEAFF.

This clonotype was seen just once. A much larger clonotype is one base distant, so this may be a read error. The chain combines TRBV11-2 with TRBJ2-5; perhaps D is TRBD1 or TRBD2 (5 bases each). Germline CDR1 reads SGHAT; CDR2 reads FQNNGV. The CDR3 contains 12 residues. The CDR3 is CASSPVGAKSDF. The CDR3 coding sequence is TGTGCCAGCAGCCCGGTCGGGGCGAAAAGCGACTTC.

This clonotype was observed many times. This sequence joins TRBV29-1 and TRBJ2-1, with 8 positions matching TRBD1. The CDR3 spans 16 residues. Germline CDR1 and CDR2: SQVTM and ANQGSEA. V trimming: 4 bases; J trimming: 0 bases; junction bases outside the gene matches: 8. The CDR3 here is CSVGGQVGSSYNEQFF. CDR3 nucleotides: TGCAGCGTTGGGGGACAGGTGGGGAGCTCCTACAATGAGCAGTTCTTC.

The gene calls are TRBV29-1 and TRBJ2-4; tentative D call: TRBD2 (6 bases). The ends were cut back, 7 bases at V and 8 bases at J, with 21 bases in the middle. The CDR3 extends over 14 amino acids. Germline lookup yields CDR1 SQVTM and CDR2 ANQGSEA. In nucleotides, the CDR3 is TGCAGCGCGGACCGCCTAGCCGGGAGTTACATTCAGTACTTC. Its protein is CSADRLAGSYIQYF.

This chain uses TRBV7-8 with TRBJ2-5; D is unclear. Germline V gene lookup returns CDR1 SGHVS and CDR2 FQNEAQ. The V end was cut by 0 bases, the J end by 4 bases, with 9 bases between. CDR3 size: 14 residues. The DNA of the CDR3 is TGTGCCAGCAGCTTAGCGAGACTGTTAGAGACCCAGTACTTC. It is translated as CASSLARLLETQYF.

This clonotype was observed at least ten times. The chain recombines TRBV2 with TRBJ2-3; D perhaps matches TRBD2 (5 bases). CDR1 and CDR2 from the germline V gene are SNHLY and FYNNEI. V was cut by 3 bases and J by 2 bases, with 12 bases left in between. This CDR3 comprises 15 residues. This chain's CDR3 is CASSDHVGVTDTQYF. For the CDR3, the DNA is TGTGCCAGCAGTGATCATGTGGGAGTCACAGATACGCAGTATTTT.

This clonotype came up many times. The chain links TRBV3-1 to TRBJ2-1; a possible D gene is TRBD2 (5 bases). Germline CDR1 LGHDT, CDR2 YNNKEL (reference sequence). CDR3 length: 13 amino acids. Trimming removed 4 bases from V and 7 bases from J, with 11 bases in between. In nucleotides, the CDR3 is TGTGCCAGCAGCCGCCTAGCTTCTAATGAGCAGTTCTTC. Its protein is CASSRLASNEQFF.

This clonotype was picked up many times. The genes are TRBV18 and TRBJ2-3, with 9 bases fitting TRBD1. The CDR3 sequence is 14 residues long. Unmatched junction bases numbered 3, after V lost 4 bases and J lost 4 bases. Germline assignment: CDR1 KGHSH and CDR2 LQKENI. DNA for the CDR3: TGTGCCAGCTCACGGGGGACAGGGCCAGATACGCAGTATTTT. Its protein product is CASSRGTGPDTQYF.

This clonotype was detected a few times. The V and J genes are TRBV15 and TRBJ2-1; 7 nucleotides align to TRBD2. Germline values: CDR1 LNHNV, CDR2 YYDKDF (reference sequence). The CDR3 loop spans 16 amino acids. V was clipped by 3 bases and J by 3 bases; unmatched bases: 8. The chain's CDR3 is CATSRLAGVDYNEQFF. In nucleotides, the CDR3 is TGTGCCACCAGCAGGCTGGCGGGGGTGGACTACAATGAGCAGTTCTTC. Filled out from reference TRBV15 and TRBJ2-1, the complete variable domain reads DAMVIQNPRYQVTQFGKPVTLSCSQTLNHNVMYWYQQKSSQAPKLLFHYYDKDFNNEADTPDNFQSRRPNTSFCFLDIRSPGLGDTAMYLCATSRLAGVDYNEQFFGPGTRLTVL.

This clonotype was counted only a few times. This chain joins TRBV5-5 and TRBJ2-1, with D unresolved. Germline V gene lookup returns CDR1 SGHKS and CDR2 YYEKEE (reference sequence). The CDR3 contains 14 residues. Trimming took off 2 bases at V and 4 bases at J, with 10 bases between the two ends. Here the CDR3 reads CASSFSPDYNEQFF. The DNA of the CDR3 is TGTGCCAGCAGCTTTTCACCAGATTACAATGAGCAGTTCTTC. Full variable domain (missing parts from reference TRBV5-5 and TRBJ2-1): DAGVTQSPTHLIKTRGQQVTLRCSPISGHKSVSWYQQVLGQGPQFIFQYYEKEERGRGNFPDRFSARQFPNYSSELNVNALLLGDSALYLCASSFSPDYNEQFFGPGTRLTVL.

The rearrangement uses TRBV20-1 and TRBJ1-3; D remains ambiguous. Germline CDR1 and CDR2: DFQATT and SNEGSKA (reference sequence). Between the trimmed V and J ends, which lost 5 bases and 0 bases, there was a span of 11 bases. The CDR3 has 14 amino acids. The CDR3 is CSACPISSGNTIYF. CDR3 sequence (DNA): TGCAGTGCTTGCCCGATTTCCTCTGGAAACACCATATATTTT.

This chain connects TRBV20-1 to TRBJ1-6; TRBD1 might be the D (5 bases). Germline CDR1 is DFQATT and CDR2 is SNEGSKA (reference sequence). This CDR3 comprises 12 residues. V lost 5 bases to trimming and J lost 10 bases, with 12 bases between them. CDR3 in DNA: TGCAGTGCTTACGACACAGGATCACCCCTCCACTTT. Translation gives CSAYDTGSPLHF.

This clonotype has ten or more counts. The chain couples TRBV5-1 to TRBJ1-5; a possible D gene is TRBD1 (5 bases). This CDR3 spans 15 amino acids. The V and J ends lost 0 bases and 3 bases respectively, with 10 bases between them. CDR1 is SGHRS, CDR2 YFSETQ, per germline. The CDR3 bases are TGCGCCAGCAGCTTGGGCGACAGCTTCAATCAGCCCCAGCATTTT. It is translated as CASSLGDSFNQPQHF.

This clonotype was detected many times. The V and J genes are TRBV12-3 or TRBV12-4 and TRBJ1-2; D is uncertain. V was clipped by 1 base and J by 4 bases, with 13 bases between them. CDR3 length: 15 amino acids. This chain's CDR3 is CASSLGVGTSYGYTF. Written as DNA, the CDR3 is TGTGCCAGCAGTTTAGGGGTAGGCACCTCCTATGGCTACACCTTC.

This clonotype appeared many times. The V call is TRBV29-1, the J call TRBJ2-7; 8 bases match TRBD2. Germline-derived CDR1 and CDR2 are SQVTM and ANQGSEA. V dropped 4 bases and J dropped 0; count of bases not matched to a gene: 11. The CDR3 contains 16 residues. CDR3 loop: CSVVDSGTFGSYEQYF. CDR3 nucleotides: TGCAGCGTTGTGGATAGCGGGACTTTCGGCTCCTACGAGCAGTACTTC.

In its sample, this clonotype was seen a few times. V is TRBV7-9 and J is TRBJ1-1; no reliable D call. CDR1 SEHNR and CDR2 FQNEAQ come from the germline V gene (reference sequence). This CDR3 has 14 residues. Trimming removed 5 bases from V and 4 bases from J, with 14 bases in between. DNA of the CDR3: TGTGCCAGCAGCGCCACGGCCTTGTTCACTGAAGCTTTCTTT. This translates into CASSATALFTEAFF.

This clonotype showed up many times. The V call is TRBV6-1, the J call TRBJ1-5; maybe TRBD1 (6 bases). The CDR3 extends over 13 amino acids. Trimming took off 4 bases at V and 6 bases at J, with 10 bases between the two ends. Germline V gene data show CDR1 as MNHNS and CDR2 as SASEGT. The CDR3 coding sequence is TGTGCCAGCAGTGGATCAGGGGTTCAGCCCCAGCATTTT. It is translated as CASSGSGVQPQHF.

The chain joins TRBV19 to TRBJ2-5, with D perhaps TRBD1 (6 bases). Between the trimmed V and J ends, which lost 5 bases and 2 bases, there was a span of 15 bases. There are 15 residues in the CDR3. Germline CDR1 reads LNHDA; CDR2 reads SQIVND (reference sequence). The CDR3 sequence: CASSSRGRVQETQYF. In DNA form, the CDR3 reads TGTGCCAGTAGTTCCAGGGGTAGGGTACAAGAGACCCAGTACTTC. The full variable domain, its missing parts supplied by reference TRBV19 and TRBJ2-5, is DGGITQSPKYLFRKEGQNVTLSCEQNLNHDAMYWYRQDPGQGLRLIYYSQIVNDFQKGDIAEGYSVSREKKESFPLTVTSAQKNPTAFYLCASSSRGRVQETQYFGPGTRLLVL.

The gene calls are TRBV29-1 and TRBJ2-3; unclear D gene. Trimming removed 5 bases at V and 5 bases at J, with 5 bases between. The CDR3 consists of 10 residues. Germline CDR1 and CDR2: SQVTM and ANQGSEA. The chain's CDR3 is CSVPQDTQYF. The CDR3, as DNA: TGCAGCGTTCCTCAAGATACGCAGTATTTT.

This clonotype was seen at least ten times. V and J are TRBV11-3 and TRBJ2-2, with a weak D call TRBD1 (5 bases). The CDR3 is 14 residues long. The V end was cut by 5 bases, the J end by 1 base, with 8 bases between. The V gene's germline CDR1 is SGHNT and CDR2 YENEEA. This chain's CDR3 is CASSLGENTGELFF. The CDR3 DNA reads TGTGCCAGCAGCCTAGGGGAGAACACCGGGGAGCTGTTTTTT.

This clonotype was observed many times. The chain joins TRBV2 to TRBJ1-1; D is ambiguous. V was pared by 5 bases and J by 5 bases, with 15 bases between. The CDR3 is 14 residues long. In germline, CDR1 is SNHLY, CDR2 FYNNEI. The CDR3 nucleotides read TGTGCCAGCAGTTTACGAAAGGATTCTACTGAAGCTTTCTTT. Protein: CASSLRKDSTEAFF.

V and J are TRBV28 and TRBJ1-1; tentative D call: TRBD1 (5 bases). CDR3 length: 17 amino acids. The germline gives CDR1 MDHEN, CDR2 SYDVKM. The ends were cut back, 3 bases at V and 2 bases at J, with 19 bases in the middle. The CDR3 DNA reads TGTGCCAGCAGTTTGAGCCGTGTGAGGGGTCGAAACACTGAAGCTTTCTTT. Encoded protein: CASSLSRVRGRNTEAFF.

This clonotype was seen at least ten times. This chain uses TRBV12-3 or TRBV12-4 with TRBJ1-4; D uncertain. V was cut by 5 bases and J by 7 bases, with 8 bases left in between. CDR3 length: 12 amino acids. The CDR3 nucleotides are TGTGCCAGCAGTCGGACGGTTGAAAAACTGTTTTTT. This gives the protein CASSRTVEKLFF.

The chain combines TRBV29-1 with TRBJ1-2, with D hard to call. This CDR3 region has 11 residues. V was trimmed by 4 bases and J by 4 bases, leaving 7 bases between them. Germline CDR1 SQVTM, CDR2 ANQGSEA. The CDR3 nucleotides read TGCAGCGTTGGGGAGAGCTATGGCTACACCTTC. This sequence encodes CSVGESYGYTF.

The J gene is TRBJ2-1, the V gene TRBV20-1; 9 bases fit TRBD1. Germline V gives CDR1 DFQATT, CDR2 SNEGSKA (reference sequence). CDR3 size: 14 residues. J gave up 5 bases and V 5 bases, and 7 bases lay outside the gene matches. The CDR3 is CSAPGTGWNNEQFF. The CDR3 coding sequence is TGCAGTGCTCCCGGGACAGGGTGGAACAATGAGCAGTTCTTC.

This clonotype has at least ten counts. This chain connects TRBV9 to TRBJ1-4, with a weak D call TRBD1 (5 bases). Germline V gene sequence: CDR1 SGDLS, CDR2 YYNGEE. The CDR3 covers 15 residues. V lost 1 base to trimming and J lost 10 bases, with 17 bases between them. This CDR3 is CASSVRPGGDGKLFF. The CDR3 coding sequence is TGTGCCAGCAGCGTACGTCCGGGAGGGGACGGAAAACTGTTTTTT.